Listed below are T cell receptor beta chains from one sample, sequenced in a study of T cells after yellow fever vaccination. TCRdb passed the 5' RACE reads through MiXCR, listing each CDR3 protein once. The sample consists of about 630,000 distinct CDR3 sequences, roughly an eighth of them appearing once. Material: PBMCs, obtained on the day of the yellow fever booster vaccination. The source of these receptors is a man aged 25 to 40 who received the YFV17D yellow fever vaccine. Each CDR3 is given with its conserved first and last residue. A D gene is named only where the DNA matches it firmly. A clone size is listed for some rows: how often the clone was seen (once, few, many), or a class if it is expanded.

v_call,d_call,clone_size,j_call,cdr3_aa,cdr3_nt
TRBV14,.,many,TRBJ2-6,CASSQWGHSSGANVLTF,TGTGCCAGCAGCCAATGGGGACACAGCTCTGGGGCCAACGTCCTGACTTTC
TRBV7-9,.,few,TRBJ1-1,CASSSLPTANTEAFF,TGTGCCAGCAGCTCTCTCCCTACAGCGAACACTGAAGCTTTCTTT
TRBV9,TRBD2,few,TRBJ2-3,CASSVAGAGRDTQYF,TGTGCCAGCAGCGTAGCCGGAGCGGGGCGGGATACGCAGTATTTT
TRBV6-9,TRBD1,.,TRBJ2-3,CASRTSGTVLGYTQYF,TGTGCCAGCAGGACTTCCGGGACAGTTCTAGGGTATACGCAGTATTTT
TRBV7-7,.,few,TRBJ2-1,CASSFNLENEQFF,TGTGCTAGCAGCTTTAACTTGGAGAATGAGCAGTTCTTC
TRBV20-1,TRBD2,few,TRBJ2-1,CSARLAGSNEQFF,TGCAGTGCTAGACTAGCGGGATCCAATGAGCAGTTCTTC
TRBV3-1,TRBD2,.,TRBJ2-1,CASSHPPLTSGRRLLYNEQFF,TGTGCCAGCAGCCATCCTCCTCTAACTAGCGGGAGAAGGCTATTATACAATGAGCAGTTCTTC
TRBV7-9,.,many,TRBJ1-3,CASSLASGNTIYF,TGTGCCAGCAGCTTAGCGAGCGGAAACACCATATATTTT
TRBV19,.,few,TRBJ2-1,CASSILRSSVYNEQFF,TGTGCCAGTAGTATTTTAAGGTCTAGCGTATACAATGAGCAGTTCTTC
TRBV27,TRBD1,.,TRBJ2-7,CATTGKGYEQYF,TGTGCCACGACAGGGAAAGGCTACGAGCAGTACTTC
TRBV7-6,.,.,TRBJ2-3,CASSRTARGTDTQYF,TGTGCCAGCAGCCGGACTGCGCGGGGCACAGATACGCAGTATTTT
TRBV30,TRBD1,few,TRBJ2-3,CAWSRLGQGYTDTQYF,TGTGCCTGGAGCCGGTTGGGACAGGGATACACAGATACGCAGTATTTT
TRBV7-2,.,.,TRBJ2-7,CASSLGEAFSSYEQYF,TGTGCCAGCAGCTTAGGGGAGGCCTTTTCGTCCTACGAGCAGTACTTC
TRBV4-3,TRBD2,few,TRBJ2-5,CASSRILAAQETQYF,TGCGCCAGCAGCCGAATACTAGCGGCCCAAGAGACCCAGTACTTC
TRBV5-4,.,.,TRBJ1-6,CASSFWGRGTDSPLHF,TGTGCCAGCAGCTTTTGGGGTCGGGGGACGGATTCACCCCTCCACTTT
TRBV29-1,TRBD1,.,TRBJ2-2,CSVKQGAGELFF,TGCAGCGTTAAACAGGGGGCCGGGGAGCTGTTTTTT
TRBV5-4,.,.,TRBJ2-1,CASSNGPNNEQFF,TGTGCCAGCAGCAACGGGCCAAACAATGAGCAGTTCTTC
TRBV7-2,TRBD2,.,TRBJ2-7,CASSLATSGADEQYF,TGTGCCAGCAGCTTAGCGACTAGCGGGGCGGACGAGCAGTACTTC
TRBV6-2/TRBV6-3,TRBD1,many,TRBJ1-2,CASSAGTVYGYTF,TGTGCCAGCAGCGCCGGGACAGTTTATGGCTACACCTTC